These 24 T cell receptor beta chains share one sample of origin, sequenced in a study of early T cells in non-severe SARS-CoV-2 infection. TCRdb re-analysed the 5' RACE reads in MiXCR, keeping a single row per CDR3 protein. The sample has roughly 34,000 distinct CDR3 sequences, 6% to 7.5% seen once. The sample here was whole blood, taken at baseline. Source of these receptors: an adult who was a healthcare worker with PCR-confirmed SARS-CoV-2 infection or an uninfected control (not recorded which).

The chain has TRBV27 and TRBJ2-3; 9 positions agree with TRBD2. With 1 base clipped from V and 3 bases from J, the junction kept 11 bases outside the gene matches. From germline, CDR1 is MNHEY and CDR2 SMNVEV (reference sequence). CDR3 length: 18 residues. Written as DNA, the CDR3 is TGTGCCAGCAGTTTATATTCCCCGACTAGCGGAGGAACAGATACGCAGTATTTT. This encodes CASSLYSPTSGGTDTQYF.

This chain uses TRBV4-3 with TRBJ2-3, with 8 bases aligning to TRBD2. The junction had 9 bases not matched to a gene; V was cut back by 0 bases and J by 4 bases. The CDR3 covers 17 residues. Germline V gene sequence: CDR1 LGHNA, CDR2 YSLEER. The CDR3 coding sequence is TGCGCCAGCAGCCAAGATCCTTACGGGGGGGAGGCAGATACGCAGTATTTT. Translation: CASSQDPYGGEADTQYF.

This clonotype was picked up a small number of times. This chain joins TRBV5-1 and TRBJ1-5, with a weak D call TRBD1 (6 bases). V lost 1 base to trimming and J lost 6 bases, with 14 bases between them. Per the germline V gene, CDR1 is SGHRS and CDR2 is YFSETQ. CDR3 length: 15 residues. The DNA for the CDR3 is TGCGCCAGCAGCTTGACACCGGGGGCCGGTCAGCCCCAGCATTTT. Its translation is CASSLTPGAGQPQHF. The full variable domain, completed using reference TRBV5-1 and TRBJ1-5, is KAGVTQTPRYLIKTRGQQVTLSCSPISGHRSVSWYQQTPGQGLQFLFEYFSETQRNKGNFPGRFSGRQFSNSRSEMNVSTLELGDSALYLCASSLTPGAGQPQHFGDGTRLSIL.

This clonotype came up many times. The rearrangement uses TRBV10-3 and TRBJ2-2; a weak D match, TRBD1 (6 bases). Germline assignment: CDR1 ENHRY and CDR2 SYGVKD. The CDR3 is made up of 14 amino acids. The V end was cut by 6 bases, the J end by 7 bases, with 15 bases between. The DNA for the CDR3 is TGTGCCATCAGGGGGGACACCGGCGACGGGGAGCTGTTTTTT. Residues: CAIRGDTGDGELFF.

This clonotype has a handful of counts. The chain has TRBV15 and TRBJ1-1; D ambiguous. V was clipped by 0 bases and J by 4 bases, with 9 bases between them. This CDR3 has 14 amino acids. Per germline, CDR1 LNHNV and CDR2 YYDKDF (reference sequence). The CDR3 loop is CATSRDLTATEAFF. DNA of the CDR3: TGTGCCACCAGCAGAGATTTAACGGCCACTGAAGCTTTCTTT.

This clonotype was found many times. V is TRBV20-1 and J is TRBJ2-1; 9 nucleotides align to TRBD1. The germline V gene encodes CDR1 DFQATT and CDR2 SNEGSKA (reference sequence). The CDR3 contains 15 residues. V lost 5 bases, J lost 8 bases, and 13 bases stayed unmatched. This chain's CDR3 is CSAPEGTGYFHEQFF. Written as DNA, the CDR3 is TGCAGTGCTCCGGAGGGGACAGGGTATTTCCATGAGCAGTTCTTC.

This clonotype has a count of ten or more. The V call is TRBV4-1, the J call TRBJ2-1; 10 positions match TRBD2. This CDR3 spans 16 amino acids. V was pared by 0 bases and J by 7 bases, with 6 bases of the junction left unmatched. Germline CDR1 reads MGHRA; CDR2 reads YSYEKL. CDR3 loop: CASSQDRTSGWNEQFF. The DNA for the CDR3 is TGCGCCAGCAGCCAAGATCGGACTAGCGGATGGAATGAGCAGTTCTTC.

This clonotype was counted a few times. This chain's CDR3 is CASSNPGQNGYTF. DNA of the CDR3: TGTGCCAGCAGTAACCCGGGACAAAATGGCTACACCTTC. The chain is built from TRBV6-2 or TRBV6-3 and TRBJ1-2, with D possibly being TRBD1 (6 bases). V lost 5 bases to trimming and J lost 6 bases, with 13 bases between them. The CDR3 runs 13 residues. Germline loops: CDR1 MNHEY, CDR2 SVGEGT.

In this sample, this clonotype turned up a few times. The chain recombines TRBV20-1 with TRBJ2-1; 14 bases match TRBD2. CDR3 length equals 16 residues. V lost 0 bases to trimming and J lost 8 bases; unmatched junction nucleotides: 6. Germline V gives CDR1 DFQATT, CDR2 SNEGSKA (reference sequence). DNA of the CDR3: TGCAGTGCTAGAGATGGGACTAGCGGGAGATGGTATGAGCAGTTCTTC. It encodes CSARDGTSGRWYEQFF.

V is TRBV4-3 and J is TRBJ2-3, with TRBD2 matching over 10 bases. CDR3 length equals 16 residues. The V gene's germline CDR1 is LGHNA and CDR2 YSLEER. The V gene end was trimmed by 1 base and the J gene end by 7 bases; junction bases not matched to a gene: 8. The CDR3 DNA reads TGCGCCAGCAGCCAAGTTCGCCTAGCGGGAGTCTATACGCAGTATTTT. It specifies CASSQVRLAGVYTQYF.

The rearrangement links TRBV19 to TRBJ2-5, with D perhaps TRBD2 (6 bases). Germline loops: CDR1 LNHDA, CDR2 SQIVND (reference sequence). The CDR3 is made up of 15 amino acids. Trimming took 9 bases from V and 2 from J, leaving 19 bases between them. For the CDR3, the DNA is TGTGCCAGCAGCCAGGGCTACGGGGGACAAGAGACCCAGTACTTC. Protein sequence: CASSQGYGGQETQYF.

The V gene is TRBV10-3, the J gene TRBJ2-2; D remains unclear. Trimming cost V 6 bases and J 3 bases, with 11 bases left between them. Per germline, CDR1 ENHRY and CDR2 SYGVKD. The CDR3 totals 14 residues. The CDR3 sequence: CAISEDTYTGELFF. CDR3 coding DNA: TGTGCCATCAGCGAAGACACCTACACCGGGGAGCTGTTTTTT.

This clonotype was recorded at least ten times. CDR3 region: CASSNGLADTDTQYF. CDR3 DNA: TGTGCCAGCAGTAACGGACTAGCGGATACAGATACGCAGTATTTT. V usage is TRBV6-5 and J usage is TRBJ2-3, with TRBD2 matching over 10 bases. The J segment lost 3 bases and the V segment lost 5 bases, leaving 5 bases of the junction unmatched. The CDR3 loop spans 15 amino acids. CDR1 is MNHEY and CDR2 is SVGAGI in the germline V gene.

This clonotype was counted a few times. The chain carries TRBV6-2 or TRBV6-3 and TRBJ2-6; TRBD2 matches 7 bases. The CDR3 sequence is 15 residues long. With 7 bases clipped from V and 3 bases from J, the junction kept 6 bases outside the gene matches. Looked up from germline, CDR1 is MNHEY and CDR2 is SVGEGT. Here the CDR3 reads CASTRLAVGANVLTF. In DNA form, the CDR3 reads TGTGCCAGCACTCGCCTAGCGGTTGGGGCCAACGTCCTGACTTTC.

Ten or more counts support this clonotype. The chain recombines TRBV24-1 with TRBJ2-1; perhaps TRBD1 as D (6 bases). Germline V gene sequence: CDR1 KGHDR, CDR2 SFDVKD. There are 15 residues in the CDR3. V was clipped by 4 bases and J by 4 bases, with 13 bases between them. The CDR3 protein is CATSDPGRGYNEQFF. The CDR3 nucleotides read TGTGCCACCAGTGACCCCGGCAGGGGATACAATGAGCAGTTCTTC.

This clonotype has a handful of counts. This sequence joins TRBV10-3 and TRBJ2-5, with D perhaps TRBD2 (5 bases). The germline CDR1 and CDR2 sequences are ENHRY and SYGVKD. V was trimmed by 10 bases and J by 3 bases, leaving 12 bases between them. The CDR3 length is 12 residues. CDR3 loop: CATSGLEETQYF. CDR3 bases: TGTGCCACCTCCGGACTGGAAGAGACCCAGTACTTC.

This clonotype has at least ten counts. This sequence joins TRBV4-1 and TRBJ2-1; TRBD1 or TRBD2 may be the D gene (5 bases each). V lost 1 base and J lost 7, with 17 bases in between. The CDR3 is 16 residues long. Germline CDR1 is MGHRA and CDR2 is YSYEKL. The CDR3 nucleotides are TGCGCCAGCAGCCAAGGGATGGGGGAGCTTGGTAATGAGCAGTTCTTC. Translating gives CASSQGMGELGNEQFF.

The chain is built from TRBV11-1 and TRBJ2-1; 11 positions agree with TRBD2. Per the germline V gene, CDR1 is SGHAT and CDR2 is FQDESV (reference sequence). This CDR3 spans 15 amino acids. J lost 8 bases, V lost 5 bases, and 8 bases had no gene match. The CDR3 DNA follows: TGTGCCAGCAGCCGACGACTAGCGGGGTTGGATGAGCAGTTCTTC. Translated: CASSRRLAGLDEQFF.

This clonotype was seen a few times. The genes are TRBV19 and TRBJ1-2; TRBD1 might be the D (5 bases). The CDR3 runs 16 residues. Germline V gene sequence: CDR1 LNHDA, CDR2 SQIVND (reference sequence). V gave up 3 bases and J gave up 4 bases, with 18 bases separating them. The DNA for the CDR3 is TGTGCCAGTAGTATGTCCGGGACGTCCACGGGCTATGGCTACACCTTC. It codes for CASSMSGTSTGYGYTF.

Comments on this clonotype: One base away lies a much larger clone, so this may be a sequencing read error. V is TRBV5-6 and J is TRBJ2-7, with 7 bases identical to TRBD1. From germline, CDR1 is SGHDT and CDR2 YYEEEE. The CDR3 extends over 17 amino acids. The CDR3: CASGLAFYRGSNYEQYF. CDR3 nucleotides: TGTGCCAGCGGCTTGGCCTTCTACAGGGGAAGTAACTACGAGCAGTACTTC.

Here the CDR3 DNA reads TGTGCCAGCAGCTTAGACCCCCAGGGGGCTCGTACCTACGAGCAGTACTTC. It yields the protein CASSLDPQGARTYEQYF. The rearrangement links TRBV11-2 to TRBJ2-7; 8 bases map to TRBD1. CDR1 SGHAT and CDR2 FQNNGV come from the germline V gene. Losses at the gene ends were 0 bases for V and 2 bases for J; bases not matched to a gene: 9. The CDR3 extends over 17 amino acids.

This clonotype occurred once. The chain is built from TRBV28 and TRBJ2-2; 11 positions match TRBD2. CDR3 length: 16 residues. After removal of 5 bases from V and 5 bases from J, the junction contained 7 bases not matched to a gene. Germline CDR1 is MDHEN and CDR2 is SYDVKM. CDR3 sequence: CASSAVAGGRTGELFF. The CDR3 DNA reads TGTGCCAGCAGTGCGGTAGCGGGAGGGCGAACCGGGGAGCTGTTTTTT.

This clonotype was observed a few times. This sequence joins TRBV20-1 and TRBJ2-7; D is unresolved. V was clipped by 5 bases and J by 3 bases, with 11 bases between them. Germline loops: CDR1 DFQATT, CDR2 SNEGSKA (reference sequence). The CDR3 consists of 12 residues. CDR3 nucleotide sequence: TGCAGTGCTCCTGACATAAGCTACGAGCAGTACTTC. Translated: CSAPDISYEQYF.

J is TRBJ2-1 and V is TRBV20-1, with D possibly TRBD2 on 6 matching bases. The ends were cut back, 3 bases at V and 3 bases at J, with 6 bases in the middle. CDR1 is DFQATT and CDR2 is SNEGSKA in the germline V gene (reference sequence). The CDR3 loop spans 12 amino acids. CDR3 protein: CSARGGYNEQFF. The CDR3 DNA follows: TGCAGTGCTAGGGGGGGCTACAATGAGCAGTTCTTC.